A single sample is the source of the 16 T cell receptor beta chains below, sequenced in a study of blood T cell repertoires in COVID-19. TCRdb keeps only in-frame clones here, not all; method: immunoSEQ multiplex PCR. This table has around 120,000 clones, roughly 79% appearing once. Sequenced material: peripheral blood. These receptors were collected from a man aged 65 to 79 with active or convalescent COVID-19.

The CDR3 DNA is TGTGCCAGCAGACAACCCGACAGGGGGGCTGGCTACACCTTC. It translates to CASRQPDRGAGYTF. The chain combines TRBV5-6 with TRBJ1-2; 9 nucleotides match TRBD1. Unmatched junction bases numbered 9, after V lost 5 bases and J lost 7 bases. CDR3 length: 14 residues. The V gene's germline CDR1 is SGHDT and CDR2 YYEEEE.

This chain joins TRBV3-1 (or the pseudogene TRBV3-2) and TRBJ1-1, with D perhaps matching TRBD1 (5 bases). The CDR3 has 14 residues. V gave up 4 bases and J gave up 0 bases, with 9 bases separating them. CDR1 and CDR2 from the germline V gene are LGHDT and YNNKEL (reference sequence). The CDR3 DNA is TGTGCCAGCAGCCCGGGACTGATGAACACTGAAGCTTTCTTT. Protein: CASSPGLMNTEAFF.

The V gene is TRBV7-2, the J gene TRBJ1-2, with D tentatively TRBD1 (6 bases). The CDR3 is 14 amino acids. The V and J ends lost 1 base and 1 base respectively, with 7 bases between them. The V gene's germline CDR1 is SGHTA and CDR2 FQGNSA. CDR3: CASSLGGGNYGYTF. The DNA of the CDR3 is TGTGCCAGCAGCTTAGGAGGGGGTAACTATGGCTACACCTTC.

This chain joins TRBV28 and TRBJ1-4, with TRBD1 as a possible D gene (6 bases). The CDR3 spans 16 residues. V shed 4 bases and J shed 7 bases, with 19 bases lying between them. Per the germline V gene, CDR1 is MDHEN and CDR2 is SYDVKM. CDR3 residues: CASSSGGGSSREKLFF. The CDR3 bases are TGTGCCAGCAGTTCCGGGGGGGGCTCGTCTCGTGAAAAACTGTTTTTT.

The V and J genes are TRBV7-9 and TRBJ2-3, with D possibly matching TRBD2 (6 bases). CDR3 length: 14 amino acids. V was pared by 1 base and J by 1 base, with 6 bases between. Per germline, CDR1 SEHNR and CDR2 FQNEAQ (reference sequence). The DNA of the CDR3 is TGTGCCAGCAGCTTAGGACTAGGCACAGATACGCAGTATTTT. This translates into CASSLGLGTDTQYF. The variable domain in full, completed from reference TRBV7-9 and TRBJ2-3, reads DTGVSQNPRHKITKRGQNVTFRCDPISEHNRLYWYRQTLGQGPEFLTYFQNEAQLEKSRLLSDRFSAERPKGSFSTLEIQRTEQGDSAMYLCASSLGLGTDTQYFGPGTRLTVL.

This clone has just one count. This sequence joins TRBV5-4 and TRBJ1-3; D uncertain. Germline V CDR1 and CDR2: SGHNT, YYREEE (reference sequence). Trimming stripped 3 bases from V and 4 bases from J, with 5 bases between. This CDR3 has 12 amino acids. The CDR3 protein is CASSSIGNTIYF. For the CDR3, the DNA is TGTGCCAGCAGCTCAATCGGAAACACCATATATTTT. The full variable domain, with the rest looked up from reference TRBV5-4 and TRBJ1-3, is ETGVTQSPTHLIKTRGQQVTLRCSSQSGHNTVSWYQQALGQGPQFIFQYYREEENGRGNFPPRFSGLQFPNYSSELNVNALELDDSALYLCASSSIGNTIYFGEGSWLTVV.

J is TRBJ2-3 and V is TRBV12-5, with 7 bases that match TRBD2. This CDR3 region has 17 residues. J was trimmed by 4 bases and V by 0 bases; bases with no gene match: 10. Germline assignment: CDR1 LGHNT and CDR2 FRNRAP. The CDR3 protein is CASGLVLSTSKADTQYF. For the CDR3, the DNA is TGTGCTAGTGGTTTGGTATTATCGACTAGCAAGGCAGATACGCAGTATTTT.

The CDR3 region has the DNA TGTGCCAGCAGCCAAGGTGCGTCGGAAAAACTGTTTTTT. As protein: CASSQGASEKLFF. J is TRBJ1-4 and V is TRBV3-1 (or the pseudogene TRBV3-2); D call uncertain. From germline, CDR1 is LGHDT and CDR2 YNNKEL (reference sequence). This CDR3 region has 13 residues. V was clipped by 1 base and J by 8 bases, with 8 bases between them.

There are many counts of this clone. The rearrangement uses TRBV6-5 and TRBJ2-1; D unresolved. The CDR3 totals 14 residues. Deletions cut 7 bases from V and 0 bases from J, with 10 bases between. The germline V gene has CDR1 MNHEY and CDR2 SVGAGI. The CDR3 here is CASNFSYSYNEQFF. The CDR3 DNA reads TGTGCCAGCAACTTTTCCTACTCCTACAATGAGCAGTTCTTC.

The chain joins TRBV7-7 to TRBJ2-3, with no clear D. Germline values: CDR1 SSHAT, CDR2 FNYEAQ (reference sequence). The CDR3 has 15 residues. V was pared by 0 bases and J by 0 bases, with 7 bases between. For the CDR3, the DNA is TGTGCCAGCAGCTTAGCAGCGTCTAGCACAGATACGCAGTATTTT. Translation: CASSLAASSTDTQYF.

This sequence joins TRBV27 and TRBJ1-1; D might be TRBD1 (5 bases). Germline CDR1 MNHEY, CDR2 SMNVEV (reference sequence). The CDR3 has 15 amino acids. The V gene lost 0 bases and the J gene lost 4 bases, with 12 bases spanning the gap. CDR3 loop: CASSLSGLGRTEAFF. CDR3 DNA sequence: TGTGCCAGCAGTTTATCGGGACTGGGTCGCACTGAAGCTTTCTTT.

The chain links TRBV30 to TRBJ2-1; D remains unclear. Germline CDR1 and CDR2: GTSNPN and SVGIG (reference sequence). The CDR3 spans 12 residues. Trimming removed 0 bases from V and 8 bases from J, with 8 bases in between. CDR3 protein: CAWSVRVDEQFF. CDR3 in DNA: TGTGCCTGGAGTGTACGGGTCGATGAGCAGTTCTTC.

The chain recombines TRBV7-2 with TRBJ2-1, with D perhaps matching TRBD2 (6 bases). CDR1 is SGHTA, CDR2 FQGNSA, per germline. The V and J ends lost 1 base and 9 bases respectively, with 13 bases between them. The length of the CDR3 is 14 residues. CDR3 residues: CASSLGGWGGEQFF. For the CDR3, the DNA is TGTGCCAGCAGCTTAGGAGGGTGGGGAGGTGAGCAGTTCTTC.

The genes are TRBV11-3 and TRBJ2-2; 7 positions agree with TRBD2. Germline V gene sequence: CDR1 SGHNT, CDR2 YENEEA. The CDR3 contains 15 residues. V dropped 5 bases and J dropped 3; count of bases not matched to a gene: 6. The CDR3 protein is CASSMSGIYTGELFF. In DNA, the CDR3 is TGTGCCAGCAGCATGAGCGGGATCTACACCGGGGAGCTGTTTTTT. Looking up the rest from reference TRBV11-3 and TRBJ2-2 gives the full variable domain: EAGVVQSPRYKIIEKKQPVAFWCNPISGHNTLYWYLQNLGQGPELLIRYENEEAVDDSQLPKDRFSAERLKGVDSTLKIQPAELGDSAVYLCASSMSGIYTGELFFGEGSRLTVL.

The chain is built from TRBV9 and TRBJ1-6; D is uncertain. The length of the CDR3 is 13 residues. The germline gives CDR1 SGDLS, CDR2 YYNGEE. Trimming removed 0 bases from V and 12 bases from J, with 10 bases in between. The CDR3 region has the DNA TGTGCCAGCAGCGTAGGGGAGGAGAGACCCCTCCACTTT. It codes for CASSVGEERPLHF.

The DNA of the CDR3 is TGTGCCAGCAGGAGGACACTAAACTATGGCTACACCTTC. Its protein is CASRRTLNYGYTF. The rearrangement links TRBV6-5 to TRBJ1-2; D perhaps matches TRBD1 (5 bases). The ends were cut back, 6 bases at V and 2 bases at J, with 10 bases in the middle. The CDR3 is 13 amino acids. Germline CDR1 and CDR2: MNHEY and SVGAGI.